This T cell receptor beta chain was found in a study of OX40 agonist ivuxolimab in advanced cancers. V was shortened by 3 bases and J by 4 bases, with 12 bases between the two germline ends. Germline V gene lookup returns CDR1 LNHDA and CDR2 SQIVND (reference sequence). CDR3 length equals 14 residues. The assay was immunoSEQ multiplex PCR, and TCRdb's table has in-frame clones only and misses some. The sample has about 64,000 clones, approximately 84% seen once. Material: CD4+ or CD8+ T cells sorted from blood, obtained in a trial of the OX40 agonist ivuxolimab. The V gene is TRBV19, the J gene TRBJ1-1; D gene ambiguous. This receptor was identified in an adult with an advanced solid tumor such as melanoma, head and neck, liver or kidney cancer. CDR3 bases: TGTGCCAGTAGTATGGAGTATGTTAGCACTGAAGCTTTCTTT. It codes for CASSMEYVSTEAFF.